The present T cell receptor (beta chain) was sequenced within a study of a mutant IDH1 vaccine in newly diagnosed glioma. About the research overall: Radiotherapy, temozolomide, or both had been given previously, and both were given to most.

Trimming took off 0 bases at V and 4 bases at J, with 10 bases between the two ends. Germline CDR1 reads LGHNA; CDR2 reads YSLEER. This CDR3 has 15 amino acids. Data came from immunoSEQ multiplex PCR; TCRdb stores just in-frame clones and leaves some out. The sample has around 49,000 clones, around 80% seen once. Documented time point: week 5, during vaccination. Every vaccine dose comprised 300 ug of mutant IDH1 20-mer peptide plus topical imiquimod. Astrocytomas that were new, WHO grade 3 or 4, IDH1-mutant and ATRX-lost were present in the donors. With regard to this clone: The antigen is unknown.

This clonotype was sampled from a man aged 45 to 65 with glioma. The sample consisted of PBMCs, taken from a glioma patient whose treatment included an IDH1 peptide vaccine. This rearrangement joins TRBV4-3 to TRBJ2-1; possible D gene TRBD2, 5 bases. The CDR3 region is CASSQDHGVYNEQFF. The CDR3 bases are TGCGCCAGCAGCCAAGATCACGGGGTGTACAATGAGCAGTTCTTC.